A single sample is the source of the 26 T cell receptor beta chains below, sequenced in a study of tumor and adjacent non-tumor tissue in lung cancer. A modified ARM-PCR protocol with three rounds of nested PCR amplified TCRbeta. TCRdb analysed the multiplex PCR reads with MiXCR anew, one entry per CDR3 protein. The table has some 74,000 distinct CDR3 sequences, over 55% seen once. The template was RNA from unsorted bulk tissue. The sample comprised lung tumor tissue. The source of these receptors is a woman aged 40-49 years with non-small cell lung cancer.

As for this clonotype: The final CDR3 position lacks the conserved phenylalanine or tryptophan, pointing to a likely read error. The chain has TRBV4-1 and TRBJ2-2; no reliable D call. There are 13 residues in the CDR3. Trimming stripped 7 bases from V and 4 bases from J, with 10 bases between. CDR1 and CDR2 (germline): MGHRA, YSYEKL. The CDR3 DNA reads as TGCGCCAGCAAGGGATCGGGCACCGGGGAGCTGTTTTAT. Its protein product is CASKGSGTGELFY.

In the case of this clonotype: This may be a read error, as it is one base from a much larger clone. The chain couples TRBV18 to TRBJ2-1; 10 nucleotides align to TRBD2. The CDR3 has 15 amino acids. Germline CDR1 reads KGHSH; CDR2 reads LQKENI. The V segment lost 8 bases and the J segment 7 bases; nucleotides outside the gene matches: 11. In nucleotides, the CDR3 is TGTGCCAGCCCAAAGCGGGGGGGCCAGTTGAATGAGCAGTTCTTC. Translated, it gives CASPKRGGQLNEQFF. The full variable domain, with the rest looked up from reference TRBV18 and TRBJ2-1, is NAGVMQNPRHLVRRRGQEARLRCSPMKGHSHVYWYRQLPEEGLKFMVYLQKENIIDESGMPKERFSAEFPKEGPSILRIQQVVRGDSAAYFCASPKRGGQLNEQFFGPGTRLTVL.

Worth noting for this clonotype: At one boundary the junction diverges from the germline segment, which might be a read error. The chain carries TRBV7-9 and TRBJ1-1; 7 bases line up with TRBD1. Germline CDR1 is SEHNR and CDR2 is FQNEAQ (reference sequence). The CDR3 runs 15 residues. In DNA, the CDR3 is TGTGCCAGCAACTTATCGACAGGGCGGAACACTGAAGCTTTCTTT. Protein sequence: CASNLSTGRNTEAFF.

Comments on this clonotype: At one boundary the junction diverges from the germline segment, which might be a read error. The V call is TRBV7-9, the J call TRBJ2-1, with 10 nucleotides matching TRBD2. CDR1 SEHNR and CDR2 FQNEAQ come from the germline V gene (reference sequence). The CDR3 is made up of 19 amino acids. CDR3 sequence reads: CASSLARGLAGGAMHEQLF. The DNA for the CDR3 is TGTGCCAGCAGCTTAGCTCGGGGGTTAGCGGGAGGCGCTATGCATGAGCAGTTATTC.

Concerning this clonotype itself: The junction departs from germline at one end; a sequencing error may be responsible. J is TRBJ2-5 and V is TRBV6-6; TRBD1 matches at 9 bases. The CDR3 consists of 15 residues. Per the germline V gene, CDR1 is MNHNY and CDR2 is SVGAGI (reference sequence). CDR3 sequence reads: CASRKRDREWETQYF. The CDR3 nucleotides are TGTGCTAGCAGGAAACGGGACAGGGAGTGGGAGACCCAGTACTTC.

In the case of this clonotype: The junction departs from germline at one end; a sequencing error may be responsible. V and J are TRBV12-3 or TRBV12-4 and TRBJ2-4, with TRBD1 matching over 10 bases. The CDR3 length is 13 residues. CDR3 nucleotide sequence: TGTGTCAGCAGTAAGGGACAGGGGAGGGTTAAGTACTTC. Amino acids: CVSSKGQGRVKYF.

This chain links TRBV12-3 or TRBV12-4 with TRBJ1-2, with D perhaps TRBD1 (5 bases). CDR3 length: 14 amino acids. Trimming shortened V by 6 bases and J by 7 bases, and 18 bases separated the two germline ends. The CDR3 reads CASSSPYYRSGYTF. Written as DNA, the CDR3 is TGTGCCAGCAGCTCCCCATACTACAGGTCTGGCTACACCTTC.

As concerns this clonotype: Compared with germline, one end of the junction differs, possibly owing to a read error. This chain connects TRBV4-1 to TRBJ2-1; possibly TRBD2 for D (6 bases). CDR1 MGHRA and CDR2 YSYEKL come from the germline V gene. The CDR3 extends over 15 amino acids. CDR3 in amino acids: CTSIIGRGTYNEQFF. DNA for the CDR3: TGCACCAGCATAATAGGGCGGGGAACCTACAATGAGCAGTTCTTC.

On this clonotype: A much larger clone sits a single nucleotide away, making a read error possible. The V and J genes are TRBV28 and TRBJ1-4, with D hard to call. Germline CDR1 is MDHEN and CDR2 is SYDVKM. There are 14 residues in the CDR3. CDR3 in amino acids: CANSLLTTNEKLFF. CDR3 nucleotides: TGTGCCAACAGTCTCCTTACAACTAATGAAAAACTGTTTTTT.

A note on this clonotype: A read error may explain this, as a much larger clone is one base away. The rearrangement links TRBV24-1 to TRBJ1-4; 7 nucleotides align to TRBD1. The CDR3 loop spans 13 amino acids. Looked up from germline, CDR1 is KGHDR and CDR2 is SFDVKD. The CDR3 region has the DNA TGTGCCACCAGTGACACGGGACAGCGCAAACCGTTTTTT. Residues: CATSDTGQRKPFF.

The chain uses TRBV4-2 and TRBJ1-3; D gene ambiguous. The germline gives CDR1 LGHNA, CDR2 YNFKEQ. The CDR3 totals 16 residues. The DNA for the CDR3 is TGTGTAAGCAGCCAAGATTGGAGAGGCTCTGGAAACACCATATATTTT. This translates into CVSSQDWRGSGNTIYF.

In its sample, this clonotype was seen once. The CDR3 region has the DNA TGTGCCAGCAGCTTATTCTTCACATACGAGCAGTACTTC. Encoded protein: CASSLFFTYEQYF. The rearrangement uses TRBV7-9 and TRBJ2-7; the D is unclear. Deletions cut 2 bases from V and 4 bases from J, with 9 bases between. This CDR3 is built from 13 residues. Per germline, CDR1 SEHNR and CDR2 FQNEAQ (reference sequence).

The chain is built from TRBV11-2 and TRBJ1-5; D is ambiguous. Germline CDR1 reads SGHAT; CDR2 reads FQNNGV. The CDR3 covers 13 residues. The CDR3: CVNSLMRGRPQHF. The CDR3 DNA sequence: TGTGTCAACAGCTTAATGCGAGGGAGACCCCAGCATTTT.

The V and J genes are TRBV11-2 and TRBJ2-1, with TRBD2 matching 16 bases. V was pared by 5 bases and J by 10 bases, with 11 bases of the junction left unmatched. The germline V gene has CDR1 SGHAT and CDR2 FQNNGV. This CDR3 spans 17 amino acids. The CDR3 loop reads CASSLGTSGGACKEQFF. The CDR3, as DNA: TGTGCCAGCAGCCTCGGGACTAGCGGGGGGGCTTGCAAAGAGCAGTTCTTC.

In its sample, this clonotype was seen once. Its ends do not fully match the called genes, so a read error is possible. The J gene is TRBJ2-7, the V gene TRBV24-1; 7 bases line up with TRBD1. This CDR3 comprises 14 residues. The germline gives CDR1 KGHDR, CDR2 SFDVKD. CDR3 nucleotide sequence: TGTGCCACCAGCGCCGGGACAGTCAGCTACGAGCAATACTTC. Its protein is CATSAGTVSYEQYF.

This rearrangement joins TRBV24-1 to TRBJ2-5; D gene uncertain. The CDR3 runs 10 residues. Germline V gene lookup returns CDR1 KGHDR and CDR2 SFDVKD. Trimming took 12 bases from V and 5 from J, leaving 9 bases between them. CDR3 amino acids: CAHRDETQYF. The CDR3 DNA sequence: TGTGCCCACCGTGACGAGACCCAGTACTTC.

As regards this clonotype: A read error may account for a junction end that differs from germline. This chain uses TRBV29-1 with TRBJ1-1; 7 nucleotides line up with TRBD1. The CDR3 is made up of 14 amino acids. CDR1 and CDR2 (germline): SQVTM, ANQGSEA. In DNA form, the CDR3 reads TGCAGCGTGTACCCCGGGACAGCTGGGACTGAAGTTTTCTTT. Encoded protein: CSVYPGTAGTEVFF.

On this clonotype itself: The conserved closing phenylalanine or tryptophan is absent in this CDR3, likely reflecting a read error. The chain is built from TRBV20-1 and TRBJ1-6, with a possible D match to TRBD1 (6 bases). This CDR3 is built from 14 residues. V lost 6 bases and J lost 7, with 16 bases in between. Germline V CDR1 and CDR2: DFQATT, SNEGSKA (reference sequence). This CDR3 reads CSANPTGVNSPLHL. The DNA for the CDR3 is TGCAGTGCGAACCCGACAGGAGTGAATTCACCCCTCCACCTT.

About this clonotype: A read error may explain this, as a much larger clone is one base away. The chain is built from TRBV11-2 and TRBJ1-5; 7 positions agree with TRBD1. CDR1 is SGHAT and CDR2 is FQNNGV in the germline V gene. The CDR3 has 14 amino acids. Losses at the gene ends were 5 bases for V and 6 bases for J; bases not matched to a gene: 7. The CDR3 loop is CASSPGGGRQPQHF. CDR3 DNA: TGTGCCAGCAGCCCAGGGGGGGGGCGTCAGCCCCAGCATTTT.

Turning to this clonotype: One junction end does not reproduce the germline sequence, and a read error may be involved. The CDR3 sequence is CASNTAYIEQFF. The DNA of the CDR3 is TGTGCCAGCAATACCGCGTACATTGAGCAGTTCTTC. This chain connects TRBV6-5 to TRBJ2-1; D gene ambiguous. There are 12 residues in the CDR3. Looked up from germline, CDR1 is MNHEY and CDR2 is SVGAGI.

Remarks on this clonotype: The conserved closing phenylalanine or tryptophan is absent in this CDR3, likely reflecting a read error. The chain has TRBV29-1 and TRBJ2-7, with D uncertain. The length of the CDR3 is 12 residues. Trimming pared 8 bases from V and 5 bases from J, leaving 16 bases between. Germline assignment: CDR1 SQVTM and CDR2 ANQGSEA. The CDR3 spells CSIGCSNHEQYS. The CDR3 DNA follows: TGCAGCATTGGATGTAGCAACCACGAGCAGTACTCC.

The chain joins TRBV6-6 to TRBJ2-5; TRBD2 matches 16 bases. The J segment lost 5 bases and the V segment lost 2 bases, leaving 2 bases of the junction unmatched. Germline CDR1 reads MNHNY; CDR2 reads SVGAGI (reference sequence). This CDR3 region has 16 residues. CDR3 residues: CASSYGGLAGGETQYF. The CDR3 DNA is TGTGCCAGCAGTTACGGGGGACTAGCGGGAGGGGAGACCCAGTACTTC.

On this clonotype: Relative to the germline gene, one junction end is altered; a read error may explain this. The chain carries TRBV11-3 and TRBJ2-3; D is unclear. The CDR3 length is 19 residues. Germline V lookup: CDR1 SGHNT, CDR2 YENEEA. The CDR3 DNA is TGTGCTAGCAACTTAGGTTCTCCTTGGGCTCCAAGGTCCACAGATACACAGTATTTT. Its protein product is CASNLGSPWAPRSTDTQYF.

About this clonotype: The junction departs from the called germline gene at one end, perhaps through a read error. This chain connects TRBV20-1 to TRBJ1-2; tentatively, D is TRBD1 (5 bases). The CDR3 loop spans 14 amino acids. The V gene's germline CDR1 is DFQATT and CDR2 SNEGSKA (reference sequence). The CDR3 sequence is CSTRDQNRGHGYTF. CDR3 sequence (DNA): TGCAGTACTAGAGATCAGAATAGGGGCCATGGCTACACCTTC.

Details on this clonotype: One junction end disagrees with the germline gene, perhaps due to a read error. The chain carries TRBV14 and TRBJ1-1; tentative D call: TRBD1 (6 bases). The CDR3 totals 14 residues. From germline, CDR1 is SGHDN and CDR2 FVKESK. Here the CDR3 DNA reads TGTGTCAGCTCGTGGGGGGGCAGTTTCGCTGAAGCTTTCTTT. Translated: CVSSWGGSFAEAFF.

This clonotype has a count of ten or more. The genes are TRBV12-3 or TRBV12-4 and TRBJ2-5; 12 bases fit TRBD2. V lost 2 bases to trimming and J lost 0 bases; unmatched junction nucleotides: 1. The CDR3 contains 16 residues. CDR3 protein: CASSLLAGGYQETQYF. CDR3 bases: TGTGCCAGCAGTTTACTAGCGGGGGGGTACCAAGAGACCCAGTACTTC.